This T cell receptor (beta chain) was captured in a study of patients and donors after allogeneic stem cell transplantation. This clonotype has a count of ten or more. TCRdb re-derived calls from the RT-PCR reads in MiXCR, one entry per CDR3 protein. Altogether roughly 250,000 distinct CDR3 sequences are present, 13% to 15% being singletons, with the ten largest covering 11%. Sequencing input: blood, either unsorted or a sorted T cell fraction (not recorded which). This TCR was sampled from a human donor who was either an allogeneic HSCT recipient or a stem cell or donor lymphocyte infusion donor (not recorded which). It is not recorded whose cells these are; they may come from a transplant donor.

The CDR3 loop is CASSFGGSSDTQYF. The CDR3 coding sequence is TGTGCCAGCAGTTTCGGCGGGAGCTCAGATACGCAGTATTTT. The chain joins TRBV12-3 or TRBV12-4 to TRBJ2-3; 7 nucleotides align to TRBD2. The CDR3 is made up of 14 amino acids. Losses at the gene ends were 3 bases for V and 4 bases for J; bases not matched to a gene: 4.